Presented here are 10 T cell receptor beta chains from one specimen sequenced in a study of cytomegalovirus exposure and HLA in healthy donors. Assay used: immunoSEQ multiplex PCR; TCRdb lists only in-frame clones, some missing. Among about 360,000 clones, 75% to 90% were seen once, and the ten largest hold roughly 0.8%. Material: PBMCs. These receptors were obtained from a woman in her late teens or twenties in good health and CMV-seronegative.

V gene TRBV28 combines with J gene TRBJ1-2; 9 positions match TRBD1. In germline, CDR1 is MDHEN, CDR2 SYDVKM. Unmatched junction bases numbered 6, after V lost 5 bases and J lost 8 bases. The CDR3 length is 13 residues. The DNA for the CDR3 is TGTGCCAGCAGTCCCGGGACAGGGTTGGGCTACACCTTC. It translates to CASSPGTGLGYTF.

This chain joins TRBV27 and TRBJ2-1; 9 bases agree with TRBD2. From germline, CDR1 is MNHEY and CDR2 SMNVEV (reference sequence). The CDR3 loop spans 15 amino acids. V lost 6 bases and J lost 4; bases outside the gene matches: 7. The CDR3 protein is CASRTGTSSYNEQFF. The CDR3, as DNA: TGTGCCAGCAGGACCGGGACTAGCTCATACAATGAGCAGTTCTTC.

This clone was found once. The V and J genes are TRBV5-4 and TRBJ1-2, with a weak D call TRBD1 (6 bases). CDR3 length: 15 amino acids. CDR1 is SGHNT and CDR2 is YYREEE in the germline V gene (reference sequence). Trimming took 4 bases from V and 4 from J, leaving 17 bases between them. Here the CDR3 reads CASSTRQVPLYGYTF. CDR3 nucleotides: TGTGCCAGCAGCACCCGACAGGTACCCCTCTATGGCTACACCTTC.

This chain connects TRBV2 to TRBJ2-2, with 10 positions matching TRBD1. The trim removed 4 bases at V and 5 bases at J, leaving 4 bases unmatched. Germline values: CDR1 SNHLY, CDR2 FYNNEI. There are 15 residues in the CDR3. The CDR3 region is CASSARTGGTGELFF. In DNA, the CDR3 is TGTGCCAGCAGTGCAAGGACAGGGGGAACCGGGGAGCTGTTTTTT.

V usage is TRBV28 and J usage is TRBJ2-6; 10 bases are shared with TRBD2. V shed 6 bases, J shed 2 bases, and the junction held 7 bases outside the gene matches. The CDR3 totals 17 residues. Germline assignment: CDR1 MDHEN and CDR2 SYDVKM. In DNA form, the CDR3 reads TGTGCCAGCAGGCTAGCGGGAGTTGGAGCTGGGGCCAACGTCCTGACTTTC. As protein: CASRLAGVGAGANVLTF.

V is TRBV5-6 and J is TRBJ2-1, with a weak D call TRBD2 (7 bases). Trimming left V 4 bases short and J 10 bases short, with 18 bases between. This CDR3 spans 14 amino acids. Looked up from germline, CDR1 is SGHDT and CDR2 is YYEEEE. CDR3 amino acids: CASSPGTSGGEQFF. CDR3 nucleotide sequence: TGTGCCAGCAGCCCCGGGACATCGGGGGGAGAGCAGTTCTTC.

The chain employs TRBV5-4 and TRBJ2-2, with 8 bases lining up with TRBD1. Germline assignment: CDR1 SGHNT and CDR2 YYREEE (reference sequence). J gave up 6 bases and V 9 bases, and 7 bases lay outside the gene matches. The CDR3 has 13 residues. The CDR3 DNA reads TGTGCCACCCAGGGGGCATCCGCCGGGGAGCTGTTTTTT. This sequence encodes CATQGASAGELFF. Variable domain in full (rest from reference TRBV5-4 and TRBJ2-2): ETGVTQSPTHLIKTRGQQVTLRCSSQSGHNTVSWYQQALGQGPQFIFQYYREEENGRGNFPPRFSGLQFPNYSSELNVNALELDDSALYLCATQGASAGELFFGEGSRLTVL.

This rearrangement joins TRBV6-1 to TRBJ2-7; D is possibly TRBD1 (5 bases). Trimming removed 5 bases at V and 3 bases at J, with 14 bases between. CDR1 is MNHNS and CDR2 is SASEGT in the germline V gene. There are 14 residues in the CDR3. The CDR3 region is CASSPQGSLYEQYF. The CDR3 nucleotides are TGTGCCAGCAGTCCCCAGGGATCCCTCTACGAGCAGTACTTC.

This chain links TRBV2 with TRBJ2-1; D is unclear. This CDR3 is built from 17 residues. Germline CDR1 is SNHLY and CDR2 is FYNNEI. V lost 0 bases and J 7 bases, leaving 19 bases between the germline ends. The CDR3 reads CASSEAFLAFQENEQFF. CDR3 sequence (DNA): TGTGCCAGCAGTGAAGCTTTTTTGGCTTTCCAGGAAAATGAGCAGTTCTTC. Supplemented by reference TRBV2 and TRBJ2-1, the full variable domain reads EPEVTQTPSHQVTQMGQEVILRCVPISNHLYFYWYRQILGQKVEFLVSFYNNEISEKSEIFDDQFSVERPDGSNFTLKIRSTKLEDSAMYFCASSEAFLAFQENEQFFGPGTRLTVL.

This clone was seen once. The chain joins TRBV19 to TRBJ1-2, with no clear D. The CDR3 extends over 12 amino acids. Germline values: CDR1 LNHDA, CDR2 SQIVND (reference sequence). V was pared by 3 bases and J by 3 bases, with 5 bases between. The DNA of the CDR3 is TGTGCCAGTAGTATCTCAGACTATGGCTACACCTTC. It yields the protein CASSISDYGYTF.